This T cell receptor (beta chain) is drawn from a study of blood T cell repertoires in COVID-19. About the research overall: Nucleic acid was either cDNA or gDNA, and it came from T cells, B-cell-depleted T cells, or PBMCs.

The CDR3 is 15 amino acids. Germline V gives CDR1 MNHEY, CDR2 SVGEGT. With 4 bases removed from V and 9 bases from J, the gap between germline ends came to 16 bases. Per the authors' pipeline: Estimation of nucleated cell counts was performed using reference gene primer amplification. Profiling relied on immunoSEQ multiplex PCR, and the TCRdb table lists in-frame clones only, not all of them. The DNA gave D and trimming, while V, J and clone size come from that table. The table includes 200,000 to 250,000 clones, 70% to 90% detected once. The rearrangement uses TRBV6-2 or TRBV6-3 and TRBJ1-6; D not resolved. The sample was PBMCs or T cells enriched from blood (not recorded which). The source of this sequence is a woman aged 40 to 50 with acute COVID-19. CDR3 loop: CASSSNPGRASPLHF. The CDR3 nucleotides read TGTGCCAGCAGTTCGAATCCAGGCCGCGCTTCACCCCTCCACTTT.